Listed below are T cell receptor beta chains from one sample, sequenced in a study of T cell responses to AZD1222 COVID-19 vaccine. The assay was immunoSEQ multiplex PCR, and TCRdb's table has in-frame clones only and misses some. The repertoire holds about 160,000 clones, with around 94% as singletons. Here the sequenced sample was peripheral blood, taken 28 days after the second AZD1222 dose. These receptors all come from an adult who received the AZD1222 COVID-19 vaccine. Each CDR3 is given with its conserved first and last residue. The order of the fields is J gene, V gene, clone size, D gene, CDR3 protein, CDR3 DNA. D genes are given only for firm matches. The listing skips clone size in some rows; elsewhere it reads once, few, many or a size class.

J gene: TRBJ1-1
V gene: TRBV4-2
clone size: NA
D gene: TRBD1
CDR3 protein: CASSLHGQALNTEAFF
CDR3 DNA: TGTGCCAGCAGCCTTCACGGACAGGCTCTGAACACTGAAGCTTTCTTT

J gene: TRBJ2-3
V gene: TRBV7-7
clone size: NA
D gene: TRBD1
CDR3 protein: CASSLSGTGGSDTQYF
CDR3 DNA: TGTGCCAGCAGCTTATCCGGGACAGGAGGGTCAGATACGCAGTATTTT

J gene: TRBJ1-1
V gene: TRBV18
clone size: NA
D gene: NA
CDR3 protein: CASSPGINTEAFF
CDR3 DNA: TGTGCCAGCTCTCCAGGGATCAACACTGAAGCTTTCTTT

J gene: TRBJ2-1
V gene: TRBV2
clone size: once
D gene: TRBD2
CDR3 protein: CASSGGLAGAYEQFF
CDR3 DNA: TGTGCCAGCAGTGGGGGACTAGCGGGAGCGTATGAGCAGTTCTTC

J gene: TRBJ1-3
V gene: TRBV6-1
clone size: NA
D gene: NA
CDR3 protein: CASSDQVAGNTIYF
CDR3 DNA: TGTGCCAGCAGTGATCAGGTGGCGGGAAACACCATATATTTT

J gene: TRBJ1-2
V gene: TRBV6-5
clone size: NA
D gene: NA
CDR3 protein: CASTPQPNYGYTF
CDR3 DNA: TGTGCCAGCACTCCCCAACCTAACTATGGCTACACCTTC

J gene: TRBJ2-3
V gene: TRBV7-9
clone size: NA
D gene: NA
CDR3 protein: CASSLGVGGTDTQYF
CDR3 DNA: TGTGCCAGCAGCTTGGGGGTAGGGGGCACAGATACGCAGTATTTT

J gene: TRBJ1-1
V gene: TRBV11-2
clone size: NA
D gene: NA
CDR3 protein: CASSLNGRMNTEAFF
CDR3 DNA: TGTGCCAGCAGCTTAAATGGGCGGATGAACACTGAAGCTTTCTTT

J gene: TRBJ1-2
V gene: TRBV5-5
clone size: NA
D gene: NA
CDR3 protein: CASSPGVGGANYGYTF
CDR3 DNA: TGTGCCAGCAGCCCTGGGGTCGGAGGGGCTAACTATGGCTACACCTTC

J gene: TRBJ1-2
V gene: TRBV4-2
clone size: NA
D gene: NA
CDR3 protein: CASSPIMTPTGANYGYTF
CDR3 DNA: TGTGCCAGCAGCCCCATAATGACTCCGACAGGAGCTAACTATGGCTACACCTTC